This entry describes one T cell receptor beta chain. Treatment denoted: about 20 received Ad26.COV2.S at low or high dose, single or two shots; 5 received placebo; per-sample allocation not given. After the first vaccine or placebo injection, samples were drawn on day 63. This sample is part of a study of Ad26.COV2.S vaccination and SARS-CoV-2 variants. Across the study: Administration of Ad26.COV2.S was intramuscular, either once or twice 56 days apart.

CDR3 length: 14 residues. CDR1 is SGHRS, CDR2 YFSETQ, per germline. V shed 3 bases and J 5 bases; nucleotides not matched to a gene: 6. TCRdb keeps only in-frame clones here, not all; method: immunoSEQ multiplex PCR. The data contain 440,000 or so clones, roughly 87% of them singletons. The chain combines TRBV5-1 with TRBJ2-5; TRBD1 matches at 8 bases. This clonotype was obtained from a person aged 18-60 years who received the Ad26.COV2.S COVID-19 vaccine or a placebo. Source: peripheral blood, taken in a trial of Ad26.COV2.S vaccine versus placebo. DNA for the CDR3: TGCGCCAGCAGCTGGACAGGGCGAGGGGAGACCCAGTACTTC. Protein: CASSWTGRGETQYF.